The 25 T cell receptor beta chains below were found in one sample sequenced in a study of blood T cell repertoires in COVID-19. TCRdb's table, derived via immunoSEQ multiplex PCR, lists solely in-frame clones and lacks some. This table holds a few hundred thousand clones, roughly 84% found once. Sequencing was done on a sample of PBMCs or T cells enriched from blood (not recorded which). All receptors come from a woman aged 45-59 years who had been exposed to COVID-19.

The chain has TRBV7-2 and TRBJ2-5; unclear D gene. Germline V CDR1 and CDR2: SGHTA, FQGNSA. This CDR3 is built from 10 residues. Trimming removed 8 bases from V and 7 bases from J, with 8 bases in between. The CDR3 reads CASLRRTQYF. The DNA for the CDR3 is TGTGCCAGCTTAAGGAGGACCCAGTACTTC. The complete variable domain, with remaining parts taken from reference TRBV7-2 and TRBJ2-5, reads GAGVSQSPSNKVTEKGKDVELRCDPISGHTALYWYRQSLGQGLEFLIYFQGNSAPDKSGLPSDRFSAERTGGSVSTLTIQRTQQEDSAVYLCASLRRTQYFGPGTRLLVL.

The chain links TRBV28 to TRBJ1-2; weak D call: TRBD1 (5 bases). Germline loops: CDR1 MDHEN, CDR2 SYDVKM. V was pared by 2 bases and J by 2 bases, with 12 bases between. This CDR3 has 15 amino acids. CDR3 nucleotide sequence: TGTGCCAGCAGTTTACCGGGGGGAGTGAACTATGGCTACACCTTC. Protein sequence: CASSLPGGVNYGYTF.

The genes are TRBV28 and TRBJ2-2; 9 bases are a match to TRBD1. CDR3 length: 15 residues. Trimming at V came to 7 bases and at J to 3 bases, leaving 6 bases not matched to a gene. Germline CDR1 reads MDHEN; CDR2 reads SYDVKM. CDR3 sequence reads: CASTLGTGYTGELFF. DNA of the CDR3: TGTGCCAGCACCTTAGGGACAGGGTACACCGGGGAGCTGTTTTTT.

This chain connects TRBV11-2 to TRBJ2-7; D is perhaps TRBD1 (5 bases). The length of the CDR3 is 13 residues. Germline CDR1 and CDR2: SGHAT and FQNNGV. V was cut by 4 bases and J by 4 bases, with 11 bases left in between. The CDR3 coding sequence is TGTGCCAGCAGCTCTATGGACACTTACGAGCAGTACTTC. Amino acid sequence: CASSSMDTYEQYF.

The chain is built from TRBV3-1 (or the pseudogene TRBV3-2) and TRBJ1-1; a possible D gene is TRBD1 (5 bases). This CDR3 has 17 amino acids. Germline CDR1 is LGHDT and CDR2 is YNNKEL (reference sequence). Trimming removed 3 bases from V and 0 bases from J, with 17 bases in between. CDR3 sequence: CASSHRLTATVNTEAFF. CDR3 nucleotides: TGTGCCAGCAGCCACAGATTGACAGCTACGGTGAACACTGAAGCTTTCTTT.

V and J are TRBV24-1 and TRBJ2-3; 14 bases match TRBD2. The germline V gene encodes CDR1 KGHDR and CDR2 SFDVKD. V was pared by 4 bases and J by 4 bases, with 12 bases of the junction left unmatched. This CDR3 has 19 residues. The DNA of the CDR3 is TGTGCCACCAGTGACCACGGGACTAGCGGGGGAGCCCAATCAGATACGCAGTATTTT. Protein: CATSDHGTSGGAQSDTQYF.

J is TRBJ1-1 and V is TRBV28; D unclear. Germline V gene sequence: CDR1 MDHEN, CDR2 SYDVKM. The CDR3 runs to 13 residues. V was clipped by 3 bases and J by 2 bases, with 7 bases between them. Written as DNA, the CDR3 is TGTGCCAGCAGTTTGCAGTACAACACTGAAGCTTTCTTT. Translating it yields CASSLQYNTEAFF.

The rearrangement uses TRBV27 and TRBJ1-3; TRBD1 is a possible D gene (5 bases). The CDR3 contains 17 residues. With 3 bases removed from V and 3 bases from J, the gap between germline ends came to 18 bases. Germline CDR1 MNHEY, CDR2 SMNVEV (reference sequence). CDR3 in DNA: TGTGCCAGCAGTTTTCTCCCGGTTGAAGGGGATGGAAACACCATATATTTT. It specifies CASSFLPVEGDGNTIYF.

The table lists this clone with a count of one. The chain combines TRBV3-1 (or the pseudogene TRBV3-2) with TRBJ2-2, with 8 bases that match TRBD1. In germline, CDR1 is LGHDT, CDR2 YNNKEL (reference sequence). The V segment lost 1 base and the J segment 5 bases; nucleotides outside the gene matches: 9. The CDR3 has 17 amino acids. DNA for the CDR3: TGTGCCAGCAGCCAAGTCGGAGGGCAGGGGGCTACCGGGGAGCTGTTTTTT. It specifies CASSQVGGQGATGELFF.

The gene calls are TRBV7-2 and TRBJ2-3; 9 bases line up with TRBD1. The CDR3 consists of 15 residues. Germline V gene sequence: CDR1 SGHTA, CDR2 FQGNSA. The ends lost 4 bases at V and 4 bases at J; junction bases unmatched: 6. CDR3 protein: CASSWDRVPADTQYF. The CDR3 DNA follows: TGTGCCAGCAGCTGGGACAGGGTCCCTGCAGATACGCAGTATTTT.

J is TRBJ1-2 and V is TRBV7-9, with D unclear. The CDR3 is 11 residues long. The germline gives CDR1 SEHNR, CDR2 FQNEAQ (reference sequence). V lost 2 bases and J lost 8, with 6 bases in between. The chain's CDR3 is CASSLMEGYTF. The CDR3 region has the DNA TGTGCCAGCAGCTTAATGGAGGGCTACACCTTC.

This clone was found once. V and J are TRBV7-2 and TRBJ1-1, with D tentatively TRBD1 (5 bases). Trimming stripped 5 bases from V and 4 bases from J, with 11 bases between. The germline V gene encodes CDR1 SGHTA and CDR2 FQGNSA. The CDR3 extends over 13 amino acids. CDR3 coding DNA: TGTGCCAGCAGCCCAGGGCCGAGCACTGAAGCTTTCTTT. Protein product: CASSPGPSTEAFF.

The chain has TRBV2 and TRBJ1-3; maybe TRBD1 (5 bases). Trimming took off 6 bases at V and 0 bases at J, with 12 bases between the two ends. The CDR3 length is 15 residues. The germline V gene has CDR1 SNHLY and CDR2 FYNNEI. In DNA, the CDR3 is TGTGCCAGCAGCCAATGGGGGGTCTCTGGAAACACCATATATTTT. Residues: CASSQWGVSGNTIYF.

The CDR3 region has the DNA TGTGCCAGCAGTTTTCTTAGCGGGGGGTTCGCATCCTACAATGAGCAGTTCTTC. Its protein is CASSFLSGGFASYNEQFF. The chain couples TRBV27 to TRBJ2-1; 10 bases map to TRBD2. Germline trimming cut 3 bases from V and 1 base from J; bases unmatched to any gene: 9. This CDR3 comprises 18 residues. Germline loops: CDR1 MNHEY, CDR2 SMNVEV (reference sequence).

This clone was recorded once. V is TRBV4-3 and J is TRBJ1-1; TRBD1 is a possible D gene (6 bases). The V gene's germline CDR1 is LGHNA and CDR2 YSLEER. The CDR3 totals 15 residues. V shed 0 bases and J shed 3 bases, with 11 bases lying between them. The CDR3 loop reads CASSQETGSYTEAFF. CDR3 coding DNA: TGCGCCAGCAGCCAAGAAACAGGGTCGTACACTGAAGCTTTCTTT.

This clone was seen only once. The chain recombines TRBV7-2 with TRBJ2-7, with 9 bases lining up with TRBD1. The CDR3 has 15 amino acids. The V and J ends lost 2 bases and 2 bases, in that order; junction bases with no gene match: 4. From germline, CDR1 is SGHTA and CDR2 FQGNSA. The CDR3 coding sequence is TGTGCCAGCAGCTTACAAGGACAGGGGACCTACGAGCAGTACTTC. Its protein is CASSLQGQGTYEQYF.

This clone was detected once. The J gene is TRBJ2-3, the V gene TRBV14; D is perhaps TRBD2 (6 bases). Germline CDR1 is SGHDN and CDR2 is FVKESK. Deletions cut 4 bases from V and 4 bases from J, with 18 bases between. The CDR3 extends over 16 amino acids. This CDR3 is CASSRVGGAKADTQYF. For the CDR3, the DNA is TGTGCCAGCAGCCGCGTCGGGGGAGCGAAGGCAGATACGCAGTATTTT.

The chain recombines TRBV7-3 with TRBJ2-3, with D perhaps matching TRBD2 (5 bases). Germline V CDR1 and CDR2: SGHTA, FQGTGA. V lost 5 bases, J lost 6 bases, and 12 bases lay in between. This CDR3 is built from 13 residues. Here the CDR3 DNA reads TGTGCCAGCAGCCCCTCGGGGATCGATACGCAGTATTTT. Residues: CASSPSGIDTQYF. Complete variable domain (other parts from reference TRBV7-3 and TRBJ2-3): GAGVSQTPSNKVTEKGKYVELRCDPISGHTALYWYRQSLGQGPEFLIYFQGTGAADDSGLPNDRFFAVRPEGSVSTLKIQRTERGDSAVYLCASSPSGIDTQYFGPGTRLTVL.

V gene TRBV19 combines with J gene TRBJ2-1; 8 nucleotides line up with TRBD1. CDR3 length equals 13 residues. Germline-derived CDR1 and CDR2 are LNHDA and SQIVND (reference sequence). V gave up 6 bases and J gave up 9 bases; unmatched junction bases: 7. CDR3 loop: CASRDRVSREQFF. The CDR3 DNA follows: TGTGCCAGTAGGGACAGGGTATCGCGTGAGCAGTTCTTC.

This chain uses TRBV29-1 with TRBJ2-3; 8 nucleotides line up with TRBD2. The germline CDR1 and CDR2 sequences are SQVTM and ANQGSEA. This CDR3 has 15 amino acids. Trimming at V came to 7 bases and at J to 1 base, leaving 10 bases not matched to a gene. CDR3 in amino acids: CSASKRGFGTDTQYF. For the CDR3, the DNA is TGCAGCGCTTCAAAGCGGGGGTTCGGCACAGATACGCAGTATTTT.

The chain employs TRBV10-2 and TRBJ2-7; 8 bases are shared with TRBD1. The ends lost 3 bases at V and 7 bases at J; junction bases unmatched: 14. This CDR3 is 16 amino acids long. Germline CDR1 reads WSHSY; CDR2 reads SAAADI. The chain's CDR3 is CASSDSFRGRKAEQYF. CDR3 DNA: TGCGCCAGCAGTGACTCCTTCAGGGGGCGAAAAGCGGAGCAGTACTTC.

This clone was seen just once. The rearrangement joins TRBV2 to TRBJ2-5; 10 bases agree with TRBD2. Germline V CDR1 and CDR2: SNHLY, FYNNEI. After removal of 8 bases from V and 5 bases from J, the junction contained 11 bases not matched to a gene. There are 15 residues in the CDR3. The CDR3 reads CASEASGGMVETQYF. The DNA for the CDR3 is TGTGCCAGCGAGGCTAGCGGGGGTATGGTGGAGACCCAGTACTTC.

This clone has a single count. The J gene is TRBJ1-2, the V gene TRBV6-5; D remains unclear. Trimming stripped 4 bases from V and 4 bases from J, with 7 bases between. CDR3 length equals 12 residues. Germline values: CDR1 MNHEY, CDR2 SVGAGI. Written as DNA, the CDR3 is TGTGCCAGCAGTTTAGATCTCTATGGCTACACCTTC. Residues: CASSLDLYGYTF.

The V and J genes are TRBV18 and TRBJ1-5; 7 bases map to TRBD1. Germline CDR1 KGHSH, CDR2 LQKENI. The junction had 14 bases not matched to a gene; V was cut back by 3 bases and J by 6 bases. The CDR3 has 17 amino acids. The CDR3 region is CASSPGRAGGTVQPQHF. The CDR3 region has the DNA TGTGCCAGCTCACCTGGAAGGGCAGGGGGAACGGTTCAGCCCCAGCATTTT. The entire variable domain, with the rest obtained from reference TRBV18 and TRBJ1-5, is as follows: NAGVMQNPRHLVRRRGQEARLRCSPMKGHSHVYWYRQLPEEGLKFMVYLQKENIIDESGMPKERFSAEFPKEGPSILRIQQVVRGDSAAYFCASSPGRAGGTVQPQHFGDGTRLSIL.

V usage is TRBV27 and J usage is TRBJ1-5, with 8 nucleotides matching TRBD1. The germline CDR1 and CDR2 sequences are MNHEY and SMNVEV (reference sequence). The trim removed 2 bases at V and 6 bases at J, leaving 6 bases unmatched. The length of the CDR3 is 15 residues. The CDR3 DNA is TGTGCCAGCAGTTTAGGACAGGGTCAGGGTCAGCCCCAGCATTTT. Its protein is CASSLGQGQGQPQHF.